What follows are 16 T cell receptor beta chains derived from one specimen sequenced in a study of blood T cells in healthy people across ages. A second PCR of roughly 7 to 11 cycles used a sample-barcoded 5' primer and a J-beta primer mix. TCRdb reprocessed the 5' RACE reads via MiXCR and lists one record per CDR3 protein. The repertoire includes around 650,000 distinct CDR3 sequences, about 43% of them detected once, and 30% sits in the top ten. The sequenced material came from blood. Receptor source: an elderly man in good health.

The rearrangement uses TRBV20-1 and TRBJ1-5, with TRBD1 matching over 10 bases. With V trimmed by 4 bases and J by 6 bases, 3 bases remained unmatched. This CDR3 spans 13 amino acids. Germline V gene lookup returns CDR1 DFQATT and CDR2 SNEGSKA (reference sequence). This chain's CDR3 is CSAKTGGSQPQHF. The CDR3 coding sequence is TGCAGTGCTAAGACAGGGGGCTCTCAGCCCCAGCATTTT.

This clonotype was detected a few times. V is TRBV27 and J is TRBJ2-5; TRBD1 aligns across 12 bases. The J call may be in error: the DNA end matches TRBJ2-7 better. The CDR3 runs to 15 residues. Germline V lookup: CDR1 MNHEY, CDR2 SMNVEV (reference sequence). As DNA, the CDR3 is TGTGCCAGCAGTCGGTGGGGACAGGGGGCCGACGAGCAGTACTTC. The encoded protein is CASSRWGQGADEQYF.

This clonotype was seen a few times. CDR3 sequence (DNA): TGCAGTGCTACTAAGGTCCCCGGGACAGGCAACAATGAGCAGTTCTTC. This sequence encodes CSATKVPGTGNNEQFF. J is TRBJ2-1 and V is TRBV20-1, with 8 bases that match TRBD1. This CDR3 has 16 amino acids. V lost 4 bases, J lost 5 bases, and 13 bases stayed unmatched. Germline CDR1 reads DFQATT; CDR2 reads SNEGSKA (reference sequence).

Here the CDR3 reads CASSLDRNYEQYF. Written as DNA, the CDR3 is TGTGCCAGCAGCTTGGACCGCAACTACGAGCAGTACTTC. The chain carries TRBV7-7 and TRBJ2-7; no reliable D call. V was trimmed by 3 bases and J by 3 bases, leaving 9 bases between them. The CDR3 runs to 13 residues. Germline CDR1 reads SSHAT; CDR2 reads FNYEAQ (reference sequence).

V and J are TRBV7-2 and TRBJ1-2; D is possibly TRBD1 (6 bases). This CDR3 comprises 14 residues. Germline V gives CDR1 SGHTA, CDR2 FQGNSA. V was shortened by 7 bases and J by 1 base, with 13 bases between the two germline ends. The CDR3 DNA reads TGTGCCAGCACTCAGCAGGACAGTAACTATGGCTACACCTTC. Translating gives CASTQQDSNYGYTF.

In this sample, this clonotype turned up many times. The chain uses TRBV4-3 and TRBJ2-1; either TRBD1 or TRBD2 may fit D (5 bases each). CDR1 LGHNA and CDR2 YSLEER come from the germline V gene. This CDR3 is 14 amino acids long. Trimming removed 0 bases from V and 10 bases from J, with 13 bases in between. The CDR3 nucleotides read TGCGCCAGCAGCCAAGATCCAACCCGGGGCGAGCAGTTCTTC. Amino acids: CASSQDPTRGEQFF.

The chain's CDR3 is CSATPGVVVNEQFF. CDR3 bases: TGCAGTGCCACACCGGGAGTCGTAGTTAATGAGCAGTTCTTC. The rearrangement uses TRBV20-1 and TRBJ2-1, with D possibly being TRBD2 (6 bases). Between the trimmed V and J ends, which lost 6 bases and 7 bases, there was a span of 19 bases. The CDR3 sequence is 14 residues long. Germline CDR1 and CDR2: DFQATT and SNEGSKA (reference sequence).

This chain uses TRBV11-2 with TRBJ1-1, with a tentative D call TRBD1 (6 bases). The CDR3 runs 17 residues. V lost 5 bases and J 0 bases, leaving 19 bases between the germline ends. The V gene's germline CDR1 is SGHAT and CDR2 FQNNGV. In DNA, the CDR3 is TGTGCCAGCAGCGGTGACCGACGACAGGCTCTGAACACTGAAGCTTTCTTT. It is translated as CASSGDRRQALNTEAFF.

In this sample, this clonotype turned up a few times. The genes are TRBV7-2 and TRBJ2-4; no clear D gene. This CDR3 spans 14 amino acids. Per germline, CDR1 SGHTA and CDR2 FQGNSA. V was shortened by 5 bases and J by 10 bases, with 18 bases between the two germline ends. CDR3 in DNA: TGTGCCAGCAGCGCCGACATCCGTTACTCGATTCAGTACTTC. Encoded protein: CASSADIRYSIQYF.

V gene TRBV5-1 combines with J gene TRBJ2-3, with D uncertain. Trimming took 4 bases from V and 10 from J, leaving 10 bases between them. Germline V gives CDR1 SGHRS, CDR2 YFSETQ. The CDR3 has 11 amino acids. For the CDR3, the DNA is TGCGCCAGCAGCCGGGCTGGTGCGCAGTATTTT. Its translation is CASSRAGAQYF.

The chain's CDR3 is CSARAPTRLAYEQYF. DNA of the CDR3: TGCAGTGCTAGAGCTCCGACTAGGCTAGCTTACGAGCAGTACTTC. The chain employs TRBV20-1 and TRBJ2-5, with D perhaps matching TRBD2 (6 bases). The J call is in doubt because the DNA end fits TRBJ2-7 better. The length of the CDR3 is 15 residues. Germline loops: CDR1 DFQATT, CDR2 SNEGSKA (reference sequence).

This clonotype was seen only a few times. The CDR3 DNA reads as TGTGCCAGCAGGACTCCTAAGGACCGACTCCACGAGCAGTACTTC. Its translation: CASRTPKDRLHEQYF. J is TRBJ2-7 and V is TRBV9; D gene unclear. CDR3 length: 15 residues. V lost 5 bases and J lost 5, with 20 bases in between. Germline V CDR1 and CDR2: SGDLS, YYNGEE.

The chain has TRBV6-6 and TRBJ1-3; the D gene is possibly TRBD1 (5 bases). Germline CDR1 reads MNHNY; CDR2 reads SVGAGI (reference sequence). Trimming shortened V by 6 bases and J by 0 bases, and 15 bases separated the two germline ends. CDR3 size: 16 residues. CDR3 bases: TGTGCCAGCAGCCCAGGGACGGTTAGCTCTGGAAACACCATATATTTT. It codes for CASSPGTVSSGNTIYF.

In its sample, this clonotype was seen a few times. The chain employs TRBV20-1 and TRBJ2-3; the D gene is possibly TRBD2 (7 bases). This CDR3 spans 13 amino acids. With 3 bases removed from V and 8 bases from J, the gap between germline ends came to 15 bases. Germline V gene sequence: CDR1 DFQATT, CDR2 SNEGSKA (reference sequence). The CDR3: CSASGGRGGTQYF. CDR3 bases: TGCAGTGCTAGTGGGGGGCGCGGGGGTACGCAGTATTTT.

This clonotype was counted between two and nine times. The genes are TRBV7-2 and TRBJ2-3, with 8 bases that match TRBD1. This CDR3 has 15 residues. Germline-derived CDR1 and CDR2 are SGHTA and FQGNSA. Losses at the gene ends were 4 bases for V and 5 bases for J; bases not matched to a gene: 8. CDR3 in amino acids: CASSSRTGSGDTQYF. The CDR3 DNA reads TGTGCCAGCAGCTCCCGGACAGGGAGTGGAGATACGCAGTATTTT.

The sample holds a few counts of this clonotype. The rearrangement joins TRBV3-1 to TRBJ2-6, with D possibly being TRBD1 (5 bases). V was pared by 4 bases and J by 8 bases, with 12 bases between. The germline gives CDR1 LGHDT, CDR2 YNNKEL (reference sequence). The CDR3 spans 14 residues. CDR3 loop: CASSRQTGTNVLTF. The CDR3 DNA follows: TGTGCCAGCAGCCGACAGACCGGTACCAACGTCCTGACTTTC.